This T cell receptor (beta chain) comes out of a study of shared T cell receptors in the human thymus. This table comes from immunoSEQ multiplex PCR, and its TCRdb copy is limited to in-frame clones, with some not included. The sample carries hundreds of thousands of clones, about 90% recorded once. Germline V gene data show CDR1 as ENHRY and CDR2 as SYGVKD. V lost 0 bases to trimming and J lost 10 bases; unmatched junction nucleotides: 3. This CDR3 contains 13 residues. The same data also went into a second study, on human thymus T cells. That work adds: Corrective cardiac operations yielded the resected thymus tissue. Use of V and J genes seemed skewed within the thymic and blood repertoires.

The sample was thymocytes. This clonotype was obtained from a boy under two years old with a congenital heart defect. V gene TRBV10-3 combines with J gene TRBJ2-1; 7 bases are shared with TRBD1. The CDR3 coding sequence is TGTGCCATCAGTGAGTCGAAAGGGGGCGAGCAGTTCTTC. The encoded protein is CAISESKGGEQFF.